This TCR beta chain derives from a study of post-analysis software for immune sequencing data. In the study overall: Patients had relapsing-remitting, secondary progressive or progressive-relapsing multiple sclerosis; some lacked subtype.

This CDR3 region has 15 residues. Looked up from germline, CDR1 is SGHVS and CDR2 is FQNEAQ. Germline trimming cut 8 bases from V and 1 base from J; bases unmatched to any gene: 9. Notes on the study in general: Normalized Chao1 diversity in multiple sclerosis patients fell significantly below that of controls. TRBV segments more frequent in patients than in controls numbered five and included TRBV5-6, TRBV5-1 and TRBV20-1. Clustering by F measure revealed strong co-clustering among samples prepared together in one batch.

At least ten counts were recorded for this clonotype. The antigen remains undetermined. Unique molecular identifiers had been added to the TCR beta cDNA libraries. T cells numbering about 0.85 to 11 million yielded cDNA molecules that totaled about 500,000. TCRdb independently ran MiXCR on the PCR reads; one entry per CDR3 protein. This sample has hundreds of thousands of distinct CDR3 sequences, with roughly 29% found just once. The TCR comes from a girl aged 5-17 years with multiple sclerosis. Sequenced material: blood. The chain joins TRBV7-8 to TRBJ2-5, with 8 bases aligning to TRBD2. The CDR3 sequence: CASYGVAGPQETQYF. In nucleotides, the CDR3 is TGTGCCAGCTACGGCGTAGCGGGGCCCCAAGAGACCCAGTACTTC.